A selection of T cell receptor beta chains follows, all from one sample in a study of Ad26.COV2.S vaccination and SARS-CoV-2 variants. Sequencing used immunoSEQ multiplex PCR; TCRdb keeps in-frame clones, though not all of them. In the table there are about 480,000 clones, approximately 90% of which are singletons. The source material was peripheral blood, sampled in a trial of Ad26.COV2.S vaccine versus placebo. These receptors all stem from a person aged 18 to 65 who received the Ad26.COV2.S COVID-19 vaccine or a placebo. Both conserved end residues are part of each CDR3. The D gene is left open where the match is weak. Clone size is shown for a subset of rows, as once, few, many or a class of expanded clone.

TRBD2	TRBV19	TRBJ2-1	-	CASSILAGAGNEQFF	TGTGCCAGTAGTATACTAGCGGGAGCTGGCAATGAGCAGTTCTTC
TRBD1	TRBV6-2/TRBV6-3	TRBJ2-2	-	CASSYSRGLAGELFF	TGTGCCAGCAGTTACTCGAGGGGGCTTGCCGGGGAGCTGTTTTTT
TRBD1	TRBV4-1	TRBJ1-1	-	CASSQVGAGGPNTEAFF	TGCGCCAGCAGCCAAGTGGGGGCAGGGGGCCCGAACACTGAAGCTTTCTTT
TRBD1	TRBV19	TRBJ2-6	-	CASSQTGAGANVLTF	TGTGCCAGTAGTCAGACAGGGGCGGGGGCCAACGTCCTGACTTTC
-	TRBV11-2	TRBJ2-6	once	CASRSSGANVLTF	TGTGCCAGCAGGAGCTCAGGGGCCAACGTCCTGACTTTC
-	TRBV19	TRBJ1-5	once	CASRLALNQPQHF	TGTGCCAGTAGGTTAGCTTTAAATCAGCCCCAGCATTTT
-	TRBV6-6	TRBJ2-7	-	CASTPRDVSSYEQYF	TGTGCCAGCACCCCGAGGGACGTGAGCTCCTACGAGCAGTACTTC
-	TRBV19	TRBJ1-6	-	CASSTRVSAGHNSPLHF	TGTGCCAGTAGTACACGGGTGTCGGCAGGCCATAATTCACCCCTCCACTTT
-	TRBV3-1/TRBV3-2	TRBJ1-3	-	CASSQESGSVISGNTIYF	TGTGCCAGCAGCCAAGAATCGGGGTCAGTTATCTCTGGAAACACCATATATTTT
-	TRBV30	TRBJ2-1	-	CAWITYLGDEQFF	TGTGCCTGGATAACCTACCTGGGCGATGAGCAGTTCTTC
-	TRBV5-6	TRBJ2-2	-	CASSLFSGELFF	TGTGCCAGCAGCTTGTTCTCCGGGGAGCTGTTTTTT
TRBD2	TRBV5-1	TRBJ2-6	-	CASSLLTSGLAGANVLTF	TGCGCCAGCAGCTTGCTAACTAGCGGGCTGGCTGGGGCCAACGTCCTGACTTTC
-	TRBV10-3	TRBJ1-1	-	CAISSDDRGTEAFF	TGTGCCATCAGTTCGGATGATCGGGGCACTGAAGCTTTCTTT
TRBD2	TRBV7-2	TRBJ2-1	-	CASSRGLAGAGNEQFF	TGTGCCAGCAGCCGGGGACTAGCGGGAGCCGGGAATGAGCAGTTCTTC
-	TRBV14	TRBJ2-3	-	CASSQDVRGTDTQYF	TGTGCCAGCAGCCAAGATGTCCGGGGCACAGATACGCAGTATTTT
-	TRBV4-3	TRBJ2-7	-	CASSQSIFDSYEQYF	TGCGCCAGCAGCCAATCGATTTTTGATTCCTACGAGCAGTACTTC
-	TRBV2	TRBJ1-3	-	CASSVSQGNTIYF	TGTGCCAGCAGTGTGAGCCAAGGAAACACCATATATTTT
TRBD2	TRBV4-1	TRBJ2-1	-	CASSQSSGIYNEQFF	TGCGCCAGCAGCCAATCTAGCGGGATCTACAATGAGCAGTTCTTC
TRBD2	TRBV10-3	TRBJ2-1	-	CAISERSGTAYNEQFF	TGTGCCATCAGTGAACGTAGCGGGACCGCCTACAATGAGCAGTTCTTC
-	TRBV6-2/TRBV6-3	TRBJ2-2	once	CASSYQAGVGTGELFF	TGTGCCAGCAGTTACCAGGCTGGGGTAGGGACCGGGGAGCTGTTTTTT
-	TRBV6-1	TRBJ1-3	-	CASSEGHHSGNTIYF	TGTGCCAGCAGTGAGGGACACCACTCTGGAAACACCATATATTTT
TRBD2	TRBV4-3	TRBJ2-2	-	CASSQGFVEREANTGELFF	TGCGCCAGCAGCCAAGGTTTTGTGGAGCGGGAGGCGAACACCGGGGAGCTGTTTTTT
-	TRBV28	TRBJ1-3	few	CASRGGTVGRGTIYF	TGTGCCAGCAGGGGGGGGACCGTAGGAAGAGGCACCATATATTTT
-	TRBV5-1	TRBJ2-2	-	CASSGDTGELFF	TGCGCCAGCAGCGGGGACACCGGGGAGCTGTTTTTT
TRBD2	TRBV4-2	TRBJ2-7	-	CASSQDSREGYEQYF	TGTGCCAGCAGCCAAGATTCCCGGGAGGGGTACGAGCAGTACTTC
-	TRBV10-3	TRBJ1-5	-	CAIQGDSNQPQHF	TGTGCCATTCAGGGTGATAGCAATCAGCCCCAGCATTTT
-	TRBV7-9	TRBJ1-1	-	CAHGSGGMNTEAFF	TGTGCCCACGGGAGCGGGGGGATGAACACTGAAGCTTTCTTT
TRBD2	TRBV9	TRBJ2-5	-	CASSVSLAGGEQETQYF	TGTGCCAGCAGCGTATCGCTAGCGGGAGGGGAACAAGAGACCCAGTACTTC
-	TRBV29-1	TRBJ2-5	-	CSVAGTDQETQYF	TGCAGCGTGGCGGGGACAGATCAAGAGACCCAGTACTTC
-	TRBV24-1	TRBJ2-7	-	CATSGAYSYEQYF	TGTGCCACCAGTGGGGCCTACTCCTACGAGCAGTACTTC
-	TRBV18	TRBJ2-1	-	CASSNLASSYNEQFF	TGTGCCAGCTCCAATCTAGCGAGCTCCTACAATGAGCAGTTCTTC
-	TRBV4-2	TRBJ1-5	-	CASSQAEQAVGNQPQHF	TGTGCCAGCAGCCAAGCAGAACAGGCGGTGGGCAATCAGCCCCAGCATTTT
-	TRBV7-9	TRBJ1-2	-	CASSPPWDLRSNYGYTF	TGTGCCAGCAGCCCGCCGTGGGATCTGCGCTCTAACTATGGCTACACCTTC
-	TRBV5-5	TRBJ2-2	few	CASSLGGSGELFF	TGTGCCAGCAGCTTGGGGGGTTCCGGGGAGCTGTTTTTT
-	TRBV19	TRBJ1-1	-	CASKEETEAFF	TGTGCCAGTAAAGAGGAGACTGAAGCTTTCTTT
TRBD2	TRBV3-1/TRBV3-2	TRBJ2-5	once	CASSPGPGLAGRETQYF	TGTGCCAGCAGCCCCGGGCCCGGCCTAGCGGGTAGGGAGACCCAGTACTTC
-	TRBV3-1/TRBV3-2	TRBJ2-7	-	CASSQEPATSKQYF	TGTGCCAGCAGCCAAGAGCCAGCTACTTCTAAGCAGTACTTC
-	TRBV5-8	TRBJ2-1	-	CASSLGLGDEQFF	TGTGCCAGCAGCTTGGGGCTAGGCGATGAGCAGTTCTTC
-	TRBV10-1	TRBJ2-7	-	CASSESRRSSAEQYF	TGCGCCAGCAGTGAGTCGCGTAGGAGTTCCGCCGAGCAGTACTTC
-	TRBV19	TRBJ2-1	-	CASSIGRFSRAYEQFF	TGTGCCAGTAGTATAGGTAGGTTTTCCCGGGCCTATGAGCAGTTCTTC
-	TRBV7-2	TRBJ1-5	once	CASSLQGPSNQPQHF	TGTGCCAGCAGCTTACAGGGTCCCAGCAATCAGCCCCAGCATTTT
-	TRBV7-9	TRBJ2-7	-	CASSLGGRQLAGEQYF	TGTGCCAGCAGCTTAGGAGGGAGACAACTAGCCGGCGAGCAGTACTTC
TRBD1	TRBV19	TRBJ2-7	-	CASSIDSGTGTTYEQYF	TGTGCCAGTAGTATAGATTCGGGGACAGGAACAACCTACGAGCAGTACTTC
-	TRBV5-1	TRBJ2-1	-	CASSLLRPSYNEQFF	TGCGCCAGCAGCTTGCTTCGGCCTTCCTACAATGAGCAGTTCTTC
-	TRBV30	TRBJ1-1	-	CAWSVSGSTEAFF	TGTGCCTGGAGTGTTTCCGGCAGCACTGAAGCTTTCTTT
TRBD1	TRBV6-6	TRBJ1-5	-	CASSRNRDRAIGPQHF	TGTGCCAGCAGTCGAAACCGGGACAGGGCTATCGGGCCCCAGCATTTT
TRBD1	TRBV10-3	TRBJ1-2	-	CAISHTGVSGYTF	TGTGCCATCAGCCACACAGGGGTGAGTGGCTACACCTTC
-	TRBV2	TRBJ1-5	once	CASSERGVRNQPQHF	TGTGCCAGCAGTGAGAGGGGCGTGAGAAATCAGCCCCAGCATTTT
TRBD1	TRBV19	TRBJ1-1	-	CASTATGEHMNTEAFF	TGTGCCAGTACCGCGACAGGGGAACACATGAACACTGAAGCTTTCTTT
-	TRBV2	TRBJ1-1	-	CASILDAGTEAFF	TGTGCCAGCATTCTTGACGCAGGCACTGAAGCTTTCTTT
TRBD1	TRBV10-3	TRBJ1-3	-	CAISEQQGAGNTIYF	TGTGCCATCAGTGAACAACAGGGGGCGGGAAACACCATATATTTT
-	TRBV7-9	TRBJ1-5	-	CASSLGGLYNQPQHF	TGTGCCAGCAGCTTAGGAGGTCTTTACAATCAGCCCCAGCATTTT
-	TRBV7-9	TRBJ2-6	-	CASSLAPVGSGANVLTF	TGTGCCAGCAGCTTAGCCCCGGTTGGGTCTGGGGCCAACGTCCTGACTTTC
-	TRBV10-3	TRBJ1-3	-	CAISESGSHSGNTIYF	TGTGCCATCAGTGAGTCGGGCAGCCACTCTGGAAACACCATATATTTT
TRBD1	TRBV19	TRBJ2-7	few	CASSIGQASYEQYF	TGTGCCAGTAGTATCGGACAGGCGTCCTACGAGCAGTACTTC
-	TRBV19	TRBJ1-1	-	CASSPGQRTEAFF	TGTGCCAGTAGCCCTGGGCAGCGCACTGAAGCTTTCTTT
-	TRBV6-5	TRBJ2-7	-	CASSPMGRSSYEQYF	TGTGCCAGCAGCCCGATGGGGAGAAGCTCCTACGAGCAGTACTTC
-	TRBV6-5	TRBJ2-5	-	CASRTGNQETQYF	TGTGCCAGCAGAACAGGAAACCAAGAGACCCAGTACTTC
-	TRBV19	TRBJ2-6	-	CASSTPSGQRRANVLTF	TGTGCCAGTAGTACCCCCTCCGGGCAGAGGAGGGCCAACGTCCTGACTTTC
TRBD2	TRBV7-8	TRBJ2-3	-	CASKLPGLAGERMDTQYF	TGTGCCAGCAAACTGCCGGGACTAGCGGGAGAAAGGATGGATACGCAGTATTTT